A single sample gave rise to the 17 T cell receptor beta chains below, sequenced in a study of shared clonotypes between healthy human individuals. TCRdb's copy holds only in-frame clones and misses some; the assay was immunoSEQ multiplex PCR. The sample records some 510,000 clones, about four fifths being singletons. Material for sequencing was PBMCs. The source is a woman between 35 and 50 years old in good health. Some clones in this sample may be carry-over from other donors' samples.

This chain joins TRBV7-3 and TRBJ1-1; no reliable D call. The V end was cut by 1 base, the J end by 1 base, with 16 bases between. The CDR3 runs 17 residues. Germline loops: CDR1 SGHTA, CDR2 FQGTGA. The CDR3 nucleotides are TGTGCCAGCAGCTTAAGGGCCTTGACCCAGGAGAACACTGAAGCTTTCTTT. It yields the protein CASSLRALTQENTEAFF.

The chain joins TRBV10-3 to TRBJ2-7; unclear D gene. The CDR3 sequence is 12 residues long. Trimming removed 3 bases at V and 5 bases at J, with 8 bases between. Germline values: CDR1 ENHRY, CDR2 SYGVKD. The CDR3 region is CAISEPGHEQYF. The DNA for the CDR3 is TGTGCCATCAGTGAACCCGGGCACGAGCAGTACTTC.

Comments on this clone: This likely traces to a read error, being one base from a far larger clone. The V gene is TRBV7-9, the J gene TRBJ1-1, with D unresolved. Germline loops: CDR1 SEHNR, CDR2 FQNEAQ (reference sequence). The CDR3 runs 12 residues. The CDR3 spells CAGSLVNTEAFF. In nucleotides, the CDR3 is TGTGCCGGCAGCTTAGTCAACACTGAAGCTTTCTTT.

The gene calls are TRBV19 and TRBJ2-5, with TRBD2 matching over 12 bases. The CDR3 length is 16 residues. V lost 3 bases, J lost 5 bases, and 7 bases stayed unmatched. Germline loops: CDR1 LNHDA, CDR2 SQIVND (reference sequence). The CDR3 reads CASSIDLAGGLETQYF. CDR3 bases: TGTGCCAGTAGTATTGACCTAGCGGGAGGGCTGGAGACCCAGTACTTC. Full variable domain (rest looked up from reference TRBV19 and TRBJ2-5): DGGITQSPKYLFRKEGQNVTLSCEQNLNHDAMYWYRQDPGQGLRLIYYSQIVNDFQKGDIAEGYSVSREKKESFPLTVTSAQKNPTAFYLCASSIDLAGGLETQYFGPGTRLLVL.

The gene calls are TRBV10-3 and TRBJ1-5; D is perhaps TRBD1 (5 bases). Germline V gene sequence: CDR1 ENHRY, CDR2 SYGVKD. The CDR3 has 14 residues. Trimming left V 6 bases short and J 11 bases short, with 20 bases between. Here the CDR3 reads CAIRLGPTAQTQHF. CDR3 DNA: TGTGCCATCAGACTAGGACCGACAGCGCAGACCCAGCATTTT.

The J gene is TRBJ2-2, the V gene TRBV7-6; possible D gene TRBD2, 6 bases. The CDR3 loop spans 16 amino acids. The germline V gene encodes CDR1 SGHVS and CDR2 FNYEAQ. V was clipped by 2 bases and J by 6 bases, with 16 bases between them. The CDR3 nucleotides are TGTGCCAGCAGCTTACTGGTGGGGCGGGACGCCGGGGAGCTGTTTTTT. Protein sequence: CASSLLVGRDAGELFF.

The gene calls are TRBV19 and TRBJ1-5, with a possible D match to TRBD1 (5 bases). The germline V gene has CDR1 LNHDA and CDR2 SQIVND (reference sequence). V lost 1 base to trimming and J lost 9 bases, with 13 bases between them. This CDR3 contains 14 residues. The CDR3, as DNA: TGTGCCAGTAGTATAGGAAGGGGCTCAGGGCCCCAGCATTTT. It codes for CASSIGRGSGPQHF.

The J gene is TRBJ1-5, the V gene TRBV18; 8 positions match TRBD1. The CDR3 runs 17 residues. CDR1 is KGHSH and CDR2 is LQKENI in the germline V gene. With V trimmed by 0 bases and J by 2 bases, 6 bases remained unmatched. The CDR3, as DNA: TGTGCCAGCTCACCACCAGGGACAGGCGTAGGCAATCAGCCCCAGCATTTT. As protein: CASSPPGTGVGNQPQHF.

CDR3 in amino acids: CAWRQASSYEQYF. The CDR3 DNA sequence: TGTGCCTGGAGGCAGGCTAGCTCCTACGAGCAGTACTTC. The chain couples TRBV30 to TRBJ2-7; D is uncertain. Germline V gene data show CDR1 as GTSNPN and CDR2 as SVGIG (reference sequence). Trimming shortened V by 3 bases and J by 0 bases, and 9 bases separated the two germline ends. This CDR3 contains 13 residues.

This chain links TRBV4-3 with TRBJ2-3; D is unclear. CDR1 is LGHNA and CDR2 is YSLEER in the germline V gene. The ends were cut back, 0 bases at V and 0 bases at J, with 13 bases in the middle. The CDR3 totals 17 residues. In DNA form, the CDR3 reads TGCGCCAGCAGCCAAGAGTGGGGTGGCTTAAGCACAGATACGCAGTATTTT. As protein: CASSQEWGGLSTDTQYF.

The chain carries TRBV19 and TRBJ1-2; D is perhaps TRBD1 (5 bases). From germline, CDR1 is LNHDA and CDR2 SQIVND (reference sequence). The CDR3 length is 15 residues. V dropped 3 bases and J dropped 8 bases, with 19 bases sitting between them. CDR3 bases: TGTGCCAGTAGTATGGTAGGGGCTATTCTGGAAGGCTACACCTTC. Translated: CASSMVGAILEGYTF.

The CDR3 DNA sequence: TGTGCCAGCAGCGTAGGGGGTACAGGCCGCGGGACAGATACGCAGTATTTT. The encoded protein is CASSVGGTGRGTDTQYF. This chain connects TRBV9 to TRBJ2-3; TRBD1 or TRBD2 may be the D gene (5 bases each). Germline CDR1 and CDR2: SGDLS and YYNGEE. This CDR3 is built from 17 residues. Trimming left V 0 bases short and J 3 bases short, with 17 bases between.

This clone has at least ten counts. CDR3 sequence: CSIRRTDTQYF. CDR3 bases: TGCAGCATCCGACGCACAGATACGCAGTATTTT. This chain joins TRBV20-1 and TRBJ2-3; D ambiguous. Germline lookup yields CDR1 DFQATT and CDR2 SNEGSKA (reference sequence). The CDR3 length is 11 residues.

The CDR3 is CASVGRVSYEQYF. The CDR3 bases are TGTGCCAGCGTAGGTAGGGTGTCCTACGAGCAGTACTTC. The rearrangement links TRBV2 to TRBJ2-7; D remains ambiguous. CDR1 SNHLY and CDR2 FYNNEI come from the germline V gene. CDR3 length: 13 residues. Trimming took 8 bases from V and 1 from J, leaving 12 bases between them.

The gene calls are TRBV4-3 and TRBJ2-7, with D possibly being TRBD1 (6 bases). This CDR3 spans 15 amino acids. Germline V CDR1 and CDR2: LGHNA, YSLEER. V dropped 3 bases and J dropped 7 bases, with 19 bases sitting between them. CDR3 residues: CASSQGYRETWEQYF. CDR3 nucleotides: TGCGCCAGCAGCCAGGGTTACAGGGAGACTTGGGAGCAGTACTTC.

V is TRBV7-7 and J is TRBJ2-1, with TRBD2 matching over 7 bases. This CDR3 contains 13 residues. The germline V gene encodes CDR1 SSHAT and CDR2 FNYEAQ (reference sequence). J lost 8 bases, V lost 0 bases, and 1 base had no gene match. The CDR3 bases are TGTGCCAGCAGCTTAGCAACTAGCGATGAGCAGTTCTTC. Translating it yields CASSLATSDEQFF.

J is TRBJ2-2 and V is TRBV15, with TRBD1 matching 8 bases. V lost 0 bases and J lost 5; bases outside the gene matches: 11. Looked up from germline, CDR1 is LNHNV and CDR2 is YYDKDF (reference sequence). This CDR3 has 18 amino acids. The CDR3 is CATSRDLGQGGSTGELFF. CDR3 DNA sequence: TGTGCCACCAGCAGAGATCTAGGACAGGGAGGTTCTACCGGGGAGCTGTTTTTT.